This is a list of T cell receptor beta chains from one sample in a study of cytomegalovirus exposure and HLA in healthy donors. Libraries were prepared by immunoSEQ multiplex PCR; TCRdb keeps only in-frame clonotypes and omits some of them. The table has over 120,000 clones, approximately 84% seen once. Input material: PBMCs. All receptors come from a woman aged 55-70 years in good health and CMV-seropositive. The CDR3 runs from the conserved cysteine through the conserved F or W. D genes are given only for firm matches. Only some rows state a clone size, as once, few, many or a class for expanded clones.

j_call | v_call | d_call | clone_size | cdr3_nt | cdr3_aa
TRBJ1-4 | TRBV29-1 | . | . | TGCAGCGTGTTCTCGCGGGAAAAACTGTTTTTT | CSVFSREKLFF
TRBJ1-2 | TRBV7-8 | TRBD1 | . | TGTGCCAGCAGCGTTACAGGGGATGGCTACACCTTC | CASSVTGDGYTF
TRBJ2-1 | TRBV6-5 | TRBD1 | . | TGTGCCAGCACTAGGACAGGGAGAGAGGTCCTGTTCTTC | CASTRTGREVLFF
TRBJ2-5 | TRBV30 | . | . | TGTGCCTGGAAGGAGGCGGTTCAGTACCAAGAGACCCAGTACTTC | CAWKEAVQYQETQYF
TRBJ2-3 | TRBV2 | TRBD2 | few | TGTGCCAGCACTAGCGGGACTAGCACAGATACGCAGTATTTT | CASTSGTSTDTQYF
TRBJ1-6 | TRBV6-5 | TRBD1 | . | TGTGCCACCTCAGGGGGCAGATTAAATTCACCCCTCCACTTT | CATSGGRLNSPLHF
TRBJ2-1 | TRBV15 | TRBD2 | few | TGTGCCACCAGCAGGACTAGCGGGACCTACAATGAGCAGTTCTTC | CATSRTSGTYNEQFF
TRBJ2-3 | TRBV27 | TRBD2 | few | TGTGCCAGCAGAGGCAGGTCATGGCGGGAGGTGGATACGCAGTATTTT | CASRGRSWREVDTQYF
TRBJ2-5 | TRBV6-5 | . | few | TGTGCCAGCAGTGCGGGACCCCGAGGGGCCCAGTACTTC | CASSAGPRGAQYF
TRBJ2-1 | TRBV2 | . | . | TGTGCCAGCAGTGCCGAGAATGAGCAGTTCTTC | CASSAENEQFF
TRBJ2-5 | TRBV6-1 | . | . | TGTGCCAGCAGTGCGATCTCTCAGGACAACCAAGAGACCCAGTACTTC | CASSAISQDNQETQYF
TRBJ2-1 | TRBV5-1 | . | . | TGCGCCAGCAGCGGTGGGCAGAACAATGAGCAGTTCTTC | CASSGGQNNEQFF
TRBJ2-3 | TRBV5-8 | TRBD2 | . | TGTGCCAGCAGCTCCAGACTAGCGGGAGGGCTATTTGGCACAGATACGCAGTATTTT | CASSSRLAGGLFGTDTQYF